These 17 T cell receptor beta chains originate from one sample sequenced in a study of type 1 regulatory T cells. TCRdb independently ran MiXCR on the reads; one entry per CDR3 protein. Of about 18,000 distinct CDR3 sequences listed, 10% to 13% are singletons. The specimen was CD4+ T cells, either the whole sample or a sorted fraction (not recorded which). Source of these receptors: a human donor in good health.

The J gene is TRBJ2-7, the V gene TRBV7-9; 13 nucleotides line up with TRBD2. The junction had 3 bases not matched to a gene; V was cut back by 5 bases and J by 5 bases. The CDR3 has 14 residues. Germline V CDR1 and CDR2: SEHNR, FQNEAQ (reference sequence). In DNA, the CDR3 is TGTGCCAGCAGCCGGACTAGCGGGAGTAACGAGCAGTACTTC. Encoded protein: CASSRTSGSNEQYF. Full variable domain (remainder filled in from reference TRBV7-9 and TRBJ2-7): DTGVSQNPRHKITKRGQNVTFRCDPISEHNRLYWYRQTLGQGPEFLTYFQNEAQLEKSRLLSDRFSAERPKGSFSTLEIQRTEQGDSAMYLCASSRTSGSNEQYFGPGTRLTVT.

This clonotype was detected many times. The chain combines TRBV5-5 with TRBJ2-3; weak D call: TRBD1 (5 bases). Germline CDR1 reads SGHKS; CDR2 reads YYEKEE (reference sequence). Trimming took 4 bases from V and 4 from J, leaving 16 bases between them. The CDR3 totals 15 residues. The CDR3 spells CASSGAVRGPDTQYF. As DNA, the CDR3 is TGTGCCAGCAGCGGGGCAGTTCGAGGTCCAGATACGCAGTATTTT.

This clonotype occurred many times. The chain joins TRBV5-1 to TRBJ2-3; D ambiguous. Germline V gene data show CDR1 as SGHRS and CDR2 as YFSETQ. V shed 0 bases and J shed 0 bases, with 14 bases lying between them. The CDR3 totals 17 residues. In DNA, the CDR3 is TGCGCCAGCAGCTTGGATGCTCACAGTGCTAGCACAGATACGCAGTATTTT. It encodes CASSLDAHSASTDTQYF. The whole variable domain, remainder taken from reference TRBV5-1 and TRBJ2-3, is KAGVTQTPRYLIKTRGQQVTLSCSPISGHRSVSWYQQTPGQGLQFLFEYFSETQRNKGNFPGRFSGRQFSNSRSEMNVSTLELGDSALYLCASSLDAHSASTDTQYFGPGTRLTVL.

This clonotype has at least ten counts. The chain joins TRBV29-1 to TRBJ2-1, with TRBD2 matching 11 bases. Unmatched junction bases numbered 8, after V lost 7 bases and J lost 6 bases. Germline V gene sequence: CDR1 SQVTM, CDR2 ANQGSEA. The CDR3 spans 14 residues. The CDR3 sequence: CSGQVAGGFNEQFF. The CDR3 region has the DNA TGCAGCGGACAGGTAGCGGGAGGGTTCAATGAGCAGTTCTTC.

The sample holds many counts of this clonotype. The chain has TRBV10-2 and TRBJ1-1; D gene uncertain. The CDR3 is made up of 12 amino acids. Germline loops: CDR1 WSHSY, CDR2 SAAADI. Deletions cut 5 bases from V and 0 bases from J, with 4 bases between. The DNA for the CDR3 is TGCGCCAGCAGTACAGTGAACACTGAAGCTTTCTTT. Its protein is CASSTVNTEAFF.

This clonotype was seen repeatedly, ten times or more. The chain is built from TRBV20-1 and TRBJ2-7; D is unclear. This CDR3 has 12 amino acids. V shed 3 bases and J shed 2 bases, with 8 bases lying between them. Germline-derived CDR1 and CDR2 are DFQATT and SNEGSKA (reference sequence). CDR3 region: CSASRLAYEQYF. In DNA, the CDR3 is TGCAGTGCTAGTCGCCTAGCCTACGAGCAGTACTTC.

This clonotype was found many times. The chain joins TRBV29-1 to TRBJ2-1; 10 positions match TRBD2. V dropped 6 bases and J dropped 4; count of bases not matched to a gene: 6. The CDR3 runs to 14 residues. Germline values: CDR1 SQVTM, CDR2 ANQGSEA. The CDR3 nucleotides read TGCAGCGTCCCTCTAGCGGGAGTGTACAATGAGCAGTTCTTC. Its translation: CSVPLAGVYNEQFF.

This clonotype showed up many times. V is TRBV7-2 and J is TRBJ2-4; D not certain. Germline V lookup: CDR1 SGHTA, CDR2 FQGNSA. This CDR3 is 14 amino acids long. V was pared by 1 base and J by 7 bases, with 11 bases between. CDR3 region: CASSLGSARNIQYF. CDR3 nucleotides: TGTGCCAGCAGCTTAGGGTCCGCGAGGAACATTCAGTACTTC.

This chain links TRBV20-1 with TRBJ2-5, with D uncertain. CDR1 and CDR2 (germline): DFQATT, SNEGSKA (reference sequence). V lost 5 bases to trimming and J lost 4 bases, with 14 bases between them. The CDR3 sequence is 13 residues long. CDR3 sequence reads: CSALGRSGETQYF. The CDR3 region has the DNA TGCAGTGCTCTTGGACGGTCGGGAGAGACCCAGTACTTC.

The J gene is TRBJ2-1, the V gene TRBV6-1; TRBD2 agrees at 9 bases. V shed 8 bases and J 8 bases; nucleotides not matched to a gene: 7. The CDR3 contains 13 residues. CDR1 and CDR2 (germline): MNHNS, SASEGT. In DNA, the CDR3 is TGTGCCAGCGAAGGGACTAGCAACTATGAGCAGTTCTTC. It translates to CASEGTSNYEQFF.

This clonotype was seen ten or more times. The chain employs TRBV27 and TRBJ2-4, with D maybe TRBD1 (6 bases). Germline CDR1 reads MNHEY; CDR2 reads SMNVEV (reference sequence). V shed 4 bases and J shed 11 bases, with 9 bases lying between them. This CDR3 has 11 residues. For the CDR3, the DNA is TGTGCCAGCAGTTCCTGGACAGTTCAGTACTTC. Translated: CASSSWTVQYF.

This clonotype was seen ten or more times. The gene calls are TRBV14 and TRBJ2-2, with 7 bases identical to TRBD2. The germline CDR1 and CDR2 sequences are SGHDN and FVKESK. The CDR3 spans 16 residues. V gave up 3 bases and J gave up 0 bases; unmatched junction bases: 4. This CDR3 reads CASSQNAGANTGELFF. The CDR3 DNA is TGTGCCAGCAGCCAGAACGCGGGGGCGAACACCGGGGAGCTGTTTTTT.

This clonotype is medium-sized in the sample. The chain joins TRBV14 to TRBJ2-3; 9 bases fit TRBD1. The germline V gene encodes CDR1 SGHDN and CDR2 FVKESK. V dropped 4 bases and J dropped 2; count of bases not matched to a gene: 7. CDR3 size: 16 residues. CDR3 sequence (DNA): TGTGCCAGCAGCCCGGGACAGGGCCAGATCACAGATACGCAGTATTTT. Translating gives CASSPGQGQITDTQYF.

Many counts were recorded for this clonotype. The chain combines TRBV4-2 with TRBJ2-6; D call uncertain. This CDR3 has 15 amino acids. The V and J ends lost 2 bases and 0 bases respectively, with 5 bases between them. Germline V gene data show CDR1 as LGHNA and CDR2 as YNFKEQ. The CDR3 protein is CASSQPTSGANVLTF. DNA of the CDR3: TGTGCCAGCAGCCAACCCACCTCTGGGGCCAACGTCCTGACTTTC.

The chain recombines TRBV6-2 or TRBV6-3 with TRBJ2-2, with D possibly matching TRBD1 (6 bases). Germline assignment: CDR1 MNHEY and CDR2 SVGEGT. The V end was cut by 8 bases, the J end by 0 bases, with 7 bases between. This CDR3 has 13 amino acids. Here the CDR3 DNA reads TGTGCCAGCGGACAGACGAACACCGGGGAGCTGTTTTTT. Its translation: CASGQTNTGELFF.

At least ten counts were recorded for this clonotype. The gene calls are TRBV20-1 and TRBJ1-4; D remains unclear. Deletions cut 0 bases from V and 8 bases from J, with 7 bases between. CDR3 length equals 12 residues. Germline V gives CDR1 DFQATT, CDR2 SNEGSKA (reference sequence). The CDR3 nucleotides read TGCAGTGCTAGAGATCTCAGGGAAAAACTGTTTTTT. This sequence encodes CSARDLREKLFF.

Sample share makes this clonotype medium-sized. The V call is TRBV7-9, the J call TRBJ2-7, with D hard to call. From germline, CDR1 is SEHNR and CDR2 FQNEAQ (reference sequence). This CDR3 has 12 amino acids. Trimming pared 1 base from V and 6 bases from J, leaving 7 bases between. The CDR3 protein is CASSLESTEQYF. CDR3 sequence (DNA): TGTGCCAGCAGCTTAGAATCAACCGAGCAGTACTTC.